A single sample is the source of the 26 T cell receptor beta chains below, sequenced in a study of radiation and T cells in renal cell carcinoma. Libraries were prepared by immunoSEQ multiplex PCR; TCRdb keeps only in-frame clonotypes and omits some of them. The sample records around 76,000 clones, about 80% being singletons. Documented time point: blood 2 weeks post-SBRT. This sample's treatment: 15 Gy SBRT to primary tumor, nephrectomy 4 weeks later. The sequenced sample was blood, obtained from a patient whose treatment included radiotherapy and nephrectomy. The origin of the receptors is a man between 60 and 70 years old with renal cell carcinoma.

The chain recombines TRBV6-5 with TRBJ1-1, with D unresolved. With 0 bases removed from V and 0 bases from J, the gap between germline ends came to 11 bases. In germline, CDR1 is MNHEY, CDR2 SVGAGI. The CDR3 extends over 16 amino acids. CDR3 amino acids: CASSYSDGSLNTEAFF. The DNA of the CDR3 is TGTGCCAGCAGTTACTCCGACGGCAGTTTGAACACTGAAGCTTTCTTT.

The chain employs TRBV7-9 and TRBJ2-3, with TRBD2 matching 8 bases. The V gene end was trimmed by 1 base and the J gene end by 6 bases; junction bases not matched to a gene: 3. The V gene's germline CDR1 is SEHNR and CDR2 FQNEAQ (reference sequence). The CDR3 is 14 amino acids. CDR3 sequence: CASSLERGRDTQYF. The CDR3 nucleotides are TGTGCCAGCAGCTTAGAGCGCGGGAGGGATACGCAGTATTTT.

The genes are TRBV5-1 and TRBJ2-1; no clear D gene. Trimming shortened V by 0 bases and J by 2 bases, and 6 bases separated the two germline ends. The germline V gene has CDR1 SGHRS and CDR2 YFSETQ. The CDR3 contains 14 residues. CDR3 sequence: CASSLGSPYNEQFF. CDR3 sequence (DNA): TGCGCCAGCAGCTTGGGGTCGCCCTACAATGAGCAGTTCTTC. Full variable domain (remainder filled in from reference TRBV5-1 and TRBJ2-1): KAGVTQTPRYLIKTRGQQVTLSCSPISGHRSVSWYQQTPGQGLQFLFEYFSETQRNKGNFPGRFSGRQFSNSRSEMNVSTLELGDSALYLCASSLGSPYNEQFFGPGTRLTVL.

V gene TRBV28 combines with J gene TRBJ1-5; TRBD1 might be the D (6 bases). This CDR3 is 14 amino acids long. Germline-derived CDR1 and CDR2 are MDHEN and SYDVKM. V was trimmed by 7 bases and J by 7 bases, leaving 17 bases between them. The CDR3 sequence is CASTLSGRGQPQHF. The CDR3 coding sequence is TGTGCCAGCACTCTAAGTGGCAGGGGACAGCCCCAGCATTTT. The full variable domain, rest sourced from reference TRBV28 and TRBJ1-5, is DVKVTQSSRYLVKRTGEKVFLECVQDMDHENMFWYRQDPGLGLRLIYFSYDVKMKEKGDIPEGYSVSREKKERFSLILESASTNQTSMYLCASTLSGRGQPQHFGDGTRLSIL.

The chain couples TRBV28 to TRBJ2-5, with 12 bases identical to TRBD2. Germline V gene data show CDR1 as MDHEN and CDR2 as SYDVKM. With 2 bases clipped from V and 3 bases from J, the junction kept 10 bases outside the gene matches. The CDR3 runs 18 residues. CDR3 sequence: CASSLPSSTSGRKETQYF. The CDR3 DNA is TGTGCCAGCAGTTTACCCTCTTCAACTAGCGGGAGGAAAGAGACCCAGTACTTC.

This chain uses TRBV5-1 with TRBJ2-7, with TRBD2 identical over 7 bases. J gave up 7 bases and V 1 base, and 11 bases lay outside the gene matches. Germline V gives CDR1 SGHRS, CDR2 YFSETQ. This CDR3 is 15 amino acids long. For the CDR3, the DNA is TGCGCCAGCAGCTTGCTGGGGGGGAGGGCAGGAGAGCAGTACTTC. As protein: CASSLLGGRAGEQYF. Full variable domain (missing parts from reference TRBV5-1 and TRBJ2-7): KAGVTQTPRYLIKTRGQQVTLSCSPISGHRSVSWYQQTPGQGLQFLFEYFSETQRNKGNFPGRFSGRQFSNSRSEMNVSTLELGDSALYLCASSLLGGRAGEQYFGPGTRLTVT.

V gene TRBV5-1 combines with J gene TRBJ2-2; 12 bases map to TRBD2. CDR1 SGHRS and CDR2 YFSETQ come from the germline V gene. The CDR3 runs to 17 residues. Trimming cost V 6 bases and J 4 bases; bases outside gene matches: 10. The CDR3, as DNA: TGCGCCAGCAACCCGACTAGCGGGAGCTCGGGCACCGGGGAGCTGTTTTTT. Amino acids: CASNPTSGSSGTGELFF.

The CDR3 coding sequence is TGCGCCAGCAGCCCGGGGGGAGACAATGAGCAGTTCTTC. This translates into CASSPGGDNEQFF. The J gene is TRBJ2-1, the V gene TRBV5-1; TRBD2 aligns across 7 bases. V was clipped by 4 bases and J by 5 bases; unmatched bases: 3. There are 13 residues in the CDR3. Germline V CDR1 and CDR2: SGHRS, YFSETQ.

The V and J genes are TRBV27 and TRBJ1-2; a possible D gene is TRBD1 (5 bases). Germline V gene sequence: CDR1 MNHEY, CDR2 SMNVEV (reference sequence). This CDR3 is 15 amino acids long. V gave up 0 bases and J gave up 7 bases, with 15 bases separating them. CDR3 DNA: TGTGCCAGCAGTTTATCCCCCGGGGGTATGGGTGGCTACACCTTC. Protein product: CASSLSPGGMGGYTF.

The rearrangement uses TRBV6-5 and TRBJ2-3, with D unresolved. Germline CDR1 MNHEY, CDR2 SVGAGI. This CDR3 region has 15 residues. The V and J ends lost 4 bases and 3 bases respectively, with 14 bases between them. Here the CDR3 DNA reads TGTGCCAGCAGTTCAGTGGGCGAGGTGACAGATACGCAGTATTTT. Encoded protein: CASSSVGEVTDTQYF.

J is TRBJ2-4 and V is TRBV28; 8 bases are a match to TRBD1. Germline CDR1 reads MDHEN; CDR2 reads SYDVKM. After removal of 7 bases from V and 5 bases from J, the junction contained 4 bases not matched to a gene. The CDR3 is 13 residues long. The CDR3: CASIDRGQNIQYF. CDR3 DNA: TGTGCCAGCATCGACAGGGGACAAAACATTCAGTACTTC.

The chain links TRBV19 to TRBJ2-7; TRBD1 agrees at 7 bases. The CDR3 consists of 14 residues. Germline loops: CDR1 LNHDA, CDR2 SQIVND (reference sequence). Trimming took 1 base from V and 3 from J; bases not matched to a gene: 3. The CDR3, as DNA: TGTGCCAGTAGTATAGTGCACAGGGGCTACGAGCAGTACTTC. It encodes CASSIVHRGYEQYF.

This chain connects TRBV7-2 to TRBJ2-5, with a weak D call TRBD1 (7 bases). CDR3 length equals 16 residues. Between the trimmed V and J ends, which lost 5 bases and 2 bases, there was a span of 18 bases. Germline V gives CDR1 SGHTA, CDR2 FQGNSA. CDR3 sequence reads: CASSNGGQSFQETQYF. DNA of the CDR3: TGTGCCAGCAGCAACGGGGGACAGAGCTTTCAAGAGACCCAGTACTTC.

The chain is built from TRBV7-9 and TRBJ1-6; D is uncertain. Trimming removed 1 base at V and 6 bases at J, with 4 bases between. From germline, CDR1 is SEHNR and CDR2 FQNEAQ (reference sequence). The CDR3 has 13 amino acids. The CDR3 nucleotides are TGTGCCAGCAGCTTAGGCAGTAATTCACCCCTCCACTTT. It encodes CASSLGSNSPLHF.

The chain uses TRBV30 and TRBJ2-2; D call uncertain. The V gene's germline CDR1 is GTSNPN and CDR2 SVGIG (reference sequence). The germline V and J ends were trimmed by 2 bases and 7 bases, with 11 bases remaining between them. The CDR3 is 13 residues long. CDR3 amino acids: CAWSPTEFGELFF. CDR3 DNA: TGTGCCTGGAGTCCTACAGAATTCGGGGAGCTGTTTTTT. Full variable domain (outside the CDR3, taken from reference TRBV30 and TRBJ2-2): SQTIHQWPATLVQPVGSPLSLECTVEGTSNPNLYWYRQAAGRGLQLLFYSVGIGQISSEVPQNLSASRPQDRQFILSSKKLLLSDSGFYLCAWSPTEFGELFFGEGSRLTVL.

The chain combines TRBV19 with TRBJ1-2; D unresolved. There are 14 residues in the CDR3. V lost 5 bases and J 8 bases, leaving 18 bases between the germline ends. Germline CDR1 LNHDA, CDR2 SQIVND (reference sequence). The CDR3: CASSEQTSSNGYTF. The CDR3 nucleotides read TGTGCCAGTAGTGAGCAGACATCTTCCAACGGCTACACCTTC.

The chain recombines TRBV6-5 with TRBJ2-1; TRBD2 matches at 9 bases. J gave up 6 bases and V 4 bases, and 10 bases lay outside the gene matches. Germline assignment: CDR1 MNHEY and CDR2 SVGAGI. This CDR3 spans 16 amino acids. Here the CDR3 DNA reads TGTGCCAGCAGTTCCCTTGGCGGGAGGGCCACCAATGAGCAGTTCTTC. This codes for CASSSLGGRATNEQFF.

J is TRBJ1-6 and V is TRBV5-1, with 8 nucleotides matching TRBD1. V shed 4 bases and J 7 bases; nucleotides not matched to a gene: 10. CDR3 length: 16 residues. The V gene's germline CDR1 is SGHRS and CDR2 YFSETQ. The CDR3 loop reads CASSTQGGALNSPLHF. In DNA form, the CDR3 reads TGCGCCAGCAGCACACAGGGGGGCGCCCTCAATTCACCCCTCCACTTT.

In DNA form, the CDR3 reads TGTGCCAGCAGCCCGTATAGCAATCAGCCCCAGCATTTT. Encoded protein: CASSPYSNQPQHF. The chain joins TRBV7-9 to TRBJ1-5; D gene uncertain. This CDR3 has 13 residues. Germline V CDR1 and CDR2: SEHNR, FQNEAQ (reference sequence). The ends were cut back, 5 bases at V and 0 bases at J, with 5 bases in the middle.

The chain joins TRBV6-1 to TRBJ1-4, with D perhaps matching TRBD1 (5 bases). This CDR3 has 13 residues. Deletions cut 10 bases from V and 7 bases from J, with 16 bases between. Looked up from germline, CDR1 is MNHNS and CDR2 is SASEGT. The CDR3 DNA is TGTGCCACCAAGGGACCGGGGTCTGAAAAACTGTTTTTT. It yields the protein CATKGPGSEKLFF.

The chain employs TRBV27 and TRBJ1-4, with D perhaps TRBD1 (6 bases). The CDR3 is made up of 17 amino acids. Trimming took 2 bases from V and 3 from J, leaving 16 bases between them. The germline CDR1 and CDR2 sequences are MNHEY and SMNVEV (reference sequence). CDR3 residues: CASSLRVQGPPNEKLFF. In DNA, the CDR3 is TGTGCCAGCAGTTTAAGAGTACAGGGACCCCCTAATGAAAAACTGTTTTTT.

The CDR3 here is CASSLVSADGELFF. The CDR3 DNA follows: TGTGCCAGCAGCTTAGTGTCGGCCGACGGGGAGCTGTTTTTT. The V and J genes are TRBV7-6 and TRBJ2-2; no clear D. The CDR3 spans 14 residues. V was pared by 1 base and J by 7 bases, with 10 bases between. Germline CDR1 is SGHVS and CDR2 is FNYEAQ. Full variable domain (missing parts from reference TRBV7-6 and TRBJ2-2): GAGVSQSPRYKVTKRGQDVALRCDPISGHVSLYWYRQALGQGPEFLTYFNYEAQQDKSGLPNDRFSAERPEGSISTLTIQRTEQRDSAMYRCASSLVSADGELFFGEGSRLTVL.

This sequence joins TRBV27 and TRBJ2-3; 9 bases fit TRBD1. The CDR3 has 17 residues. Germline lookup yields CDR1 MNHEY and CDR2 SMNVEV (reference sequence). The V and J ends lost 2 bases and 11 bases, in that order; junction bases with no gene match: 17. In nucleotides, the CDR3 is TGTGCCAGCAGTTTAATGGCGGACAGGGGTCCGATAATAGGGCAGTATTTT. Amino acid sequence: CASSLMADRGPIIGQYF.

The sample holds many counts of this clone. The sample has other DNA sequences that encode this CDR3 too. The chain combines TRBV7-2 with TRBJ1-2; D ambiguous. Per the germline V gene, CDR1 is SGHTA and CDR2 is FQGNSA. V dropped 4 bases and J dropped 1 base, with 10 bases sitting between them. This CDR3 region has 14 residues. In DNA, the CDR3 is TGTGCCAGCAGCTCCCCCCGGGTTAACTATGGCTACACCTTC. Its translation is CASSSPRVNYGYTF.

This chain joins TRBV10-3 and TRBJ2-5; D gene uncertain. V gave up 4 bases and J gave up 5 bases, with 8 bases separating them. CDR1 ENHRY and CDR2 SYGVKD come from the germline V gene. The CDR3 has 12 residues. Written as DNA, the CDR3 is TGTGCCATCAGTGTTGGTGGGGAGACCCAGTACTTC. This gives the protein CAISVGGETQYF.

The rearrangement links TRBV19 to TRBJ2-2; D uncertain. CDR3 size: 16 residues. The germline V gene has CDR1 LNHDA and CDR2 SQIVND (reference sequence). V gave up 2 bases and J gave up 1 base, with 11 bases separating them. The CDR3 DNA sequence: TGTGCCAGTAGTATATCGGATGGGCGGAACACCGGGGAGCTGTTTTTT. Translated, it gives CASSISDGRNTGELFF.